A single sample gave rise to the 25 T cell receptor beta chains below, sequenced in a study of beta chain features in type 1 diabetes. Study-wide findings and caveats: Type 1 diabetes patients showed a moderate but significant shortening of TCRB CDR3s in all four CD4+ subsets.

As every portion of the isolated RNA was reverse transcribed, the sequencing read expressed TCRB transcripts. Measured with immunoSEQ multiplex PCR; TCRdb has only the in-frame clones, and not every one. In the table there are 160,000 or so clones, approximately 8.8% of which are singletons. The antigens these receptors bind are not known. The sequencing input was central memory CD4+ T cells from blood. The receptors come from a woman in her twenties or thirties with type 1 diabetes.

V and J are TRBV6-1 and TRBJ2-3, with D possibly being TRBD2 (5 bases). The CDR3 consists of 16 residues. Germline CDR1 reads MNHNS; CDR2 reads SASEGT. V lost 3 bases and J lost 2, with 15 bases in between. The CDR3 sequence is CASSEVLGADTDTQYF. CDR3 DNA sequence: TGTGCCAGCAGTGAGGTTTTAGGAGCGGACACAGATACGCAGTATTTT.

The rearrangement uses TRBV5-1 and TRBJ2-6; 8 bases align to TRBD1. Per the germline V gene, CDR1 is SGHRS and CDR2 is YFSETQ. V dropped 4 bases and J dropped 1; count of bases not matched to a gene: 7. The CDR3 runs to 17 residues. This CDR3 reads CASSLTGVPSGANVLTF. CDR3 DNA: TGCGCCAGCAGCCTGACAGGGGTACCTTCTGGGGCCAACGTCCTGACTTTC. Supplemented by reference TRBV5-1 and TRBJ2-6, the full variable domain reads KAGVTQTPRYLIKTRGQQVTLSCSPISGHRSVSWYQQTPGQGLQFLFEYFSETQRNKGNFPGRFSGRQFSNSRSEMNVSTLELGDSALYLCASSLTGVPSGANVLTFGAGSRLTVL.

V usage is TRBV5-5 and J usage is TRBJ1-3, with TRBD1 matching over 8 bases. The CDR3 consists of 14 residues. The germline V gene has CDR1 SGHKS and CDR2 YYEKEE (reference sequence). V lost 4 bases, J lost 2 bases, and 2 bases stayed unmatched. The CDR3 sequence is CASSVQGAGNTIYF. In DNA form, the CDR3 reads TGTGCCAGCAGCGTACAGGGGGCTGGAAACACCATATATTTT.

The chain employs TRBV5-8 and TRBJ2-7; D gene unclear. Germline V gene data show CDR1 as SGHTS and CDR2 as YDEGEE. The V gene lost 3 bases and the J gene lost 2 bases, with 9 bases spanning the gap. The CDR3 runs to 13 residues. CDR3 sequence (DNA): TGTGCCAGCAGCTCCCGGGTTACCTACGAGCAGTACTTC. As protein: CASSSRVTYEQYF. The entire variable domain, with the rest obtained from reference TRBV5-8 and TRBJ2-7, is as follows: EAGVTQSPTHLIKTRGQQATLRCSPISGHTSVYWYQQALGLGLQFLLWYDEGEERNRGNFPPRFSGRQFPNYSSELNVNALELEDSALYLCASSSRVTYEQYFGPGTRLTVT.

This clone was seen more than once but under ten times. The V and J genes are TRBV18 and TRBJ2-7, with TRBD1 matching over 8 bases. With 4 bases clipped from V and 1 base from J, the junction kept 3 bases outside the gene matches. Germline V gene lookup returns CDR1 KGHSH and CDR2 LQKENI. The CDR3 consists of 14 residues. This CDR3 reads CASSRDRSSYEQYF. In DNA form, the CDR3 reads TGTGCCAGCTCACGGGACAGGAGTTCCTACGAGCAGTACTTC.

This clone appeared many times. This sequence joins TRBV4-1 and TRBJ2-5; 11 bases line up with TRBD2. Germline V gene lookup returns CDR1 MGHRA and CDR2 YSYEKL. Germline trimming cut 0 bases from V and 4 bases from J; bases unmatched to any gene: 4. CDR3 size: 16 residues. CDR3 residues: CASSQETGLAGETQYF. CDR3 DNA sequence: TGCGCCAGCAGCCAAGAAACCGGACTAGCGGGAGAGACCCAGTACTTC.

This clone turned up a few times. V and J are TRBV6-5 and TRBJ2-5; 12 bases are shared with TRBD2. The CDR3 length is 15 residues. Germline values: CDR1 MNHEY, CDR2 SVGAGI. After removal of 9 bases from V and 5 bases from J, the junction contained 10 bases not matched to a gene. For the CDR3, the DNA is TGTGCCAGTCTAGCGGGAGGGCCGGTAGAGGAGACCCAGTACTTC. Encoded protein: CASLAGGPVEETQYF.

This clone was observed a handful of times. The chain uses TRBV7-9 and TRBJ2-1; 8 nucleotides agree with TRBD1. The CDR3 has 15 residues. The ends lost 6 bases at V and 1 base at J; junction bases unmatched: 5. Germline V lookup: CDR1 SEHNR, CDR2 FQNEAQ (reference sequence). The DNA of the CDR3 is TGTGCCAGCAGTTTTACAGGGGGGTCCTACAATGAGCAGTTCTTC. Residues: CASSFTGGSYNEQFF.

The CDR3, as DNA: TGTGCCAGCAGTGATATGGAGGGCCTTTACAATGAGCAGTTCTTC. Amino acids: CASSDMEGLYNEQFF. This rearrangement joins TRBV2 to TRBJ2-1, with D possibly TRBD2 on 6 matching bases. V gave up 3 bases and J gave up 4 bases, with 13 bases separating them. CDR3 length: 15 amino acids. CDR1 and CDR2 from the germline V gene are SNHLY and FYNNEI. Supplemented by reference TRBV2 and TRBJ2-1, the full variable domain reads EPEVTQTPSHQVTQMGQEVILRCVPISNHLYFYWYRQILGQKVEFLVSFYNNEISEKSEIFDDQFSVERPDGSNFTLKIRSTKLEDSAMYFCASSDMEGLYNEQFFGPGTRLTVL.

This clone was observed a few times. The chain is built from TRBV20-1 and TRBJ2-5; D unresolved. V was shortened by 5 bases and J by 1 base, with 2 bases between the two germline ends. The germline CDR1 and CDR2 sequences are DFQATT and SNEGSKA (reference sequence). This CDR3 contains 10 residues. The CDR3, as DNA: TGCAGTGCTCTCCAAGAGACCCAGTACTTC. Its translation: CSALQETQYF.

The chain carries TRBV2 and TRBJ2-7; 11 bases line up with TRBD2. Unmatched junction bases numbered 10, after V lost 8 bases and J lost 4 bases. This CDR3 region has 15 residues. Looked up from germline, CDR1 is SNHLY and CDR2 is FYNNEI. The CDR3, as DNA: TGTGCCAGCGTTTCCCCGGGACTAGCGGTTTACGAGCAGTACTTC. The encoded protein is CASVSPGLAVYEQYF.

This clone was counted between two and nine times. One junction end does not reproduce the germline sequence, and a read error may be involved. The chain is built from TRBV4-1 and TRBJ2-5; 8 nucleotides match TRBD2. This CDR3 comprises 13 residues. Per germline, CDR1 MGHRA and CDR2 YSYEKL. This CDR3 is CASSQDRGLERHF. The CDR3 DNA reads TGCGCCAGCAGCCAAGATCGGGGACTAGAAAGACACTTC.

The CDR3 nucleotides are TGCGCCAGCAGCTTGCCAGGGGATGAGACCCAGTACTTC. Translated, it gives CASSLPGDETQYF. The chain recombines TRBV5-1 with TRBJ2-5; the D gene is possibly TRBD1 (6 bases). The CDR3 has 13 amino acids. Germline V lookup: CDR1 SGHRS, CDR2 YFSETQ. V lost 1 base to trimming and J lost 5 bases, with 9 bases between them.

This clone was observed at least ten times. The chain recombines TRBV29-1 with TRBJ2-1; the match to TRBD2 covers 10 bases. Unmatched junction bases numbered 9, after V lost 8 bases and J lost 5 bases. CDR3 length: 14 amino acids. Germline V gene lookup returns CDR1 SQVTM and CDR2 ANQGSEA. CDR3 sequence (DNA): TGCAGCATCCTAGGACTAGCGGATGACAATGAGCAGTTCTTC. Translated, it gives CSILGLADDNEQFF.

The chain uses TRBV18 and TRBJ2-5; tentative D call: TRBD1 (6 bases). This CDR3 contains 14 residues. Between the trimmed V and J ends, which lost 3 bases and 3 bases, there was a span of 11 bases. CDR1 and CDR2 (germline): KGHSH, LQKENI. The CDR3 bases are TGTGCCAGCTCACCGTACAGGGATGAAGAGACCCAGTACTTC. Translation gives CASSPYRDEETQYF.

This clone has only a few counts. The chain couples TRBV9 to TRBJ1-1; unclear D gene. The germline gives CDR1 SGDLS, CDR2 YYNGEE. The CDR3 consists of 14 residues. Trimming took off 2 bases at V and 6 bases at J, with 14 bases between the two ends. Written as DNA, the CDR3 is TGTGCCAGCAGCGTGCGGTCGTCGGATCCTGAAGCTTTCTTT. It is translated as CASSVRSSDPEAFF.

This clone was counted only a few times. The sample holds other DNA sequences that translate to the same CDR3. In DNA, the CDR3 is TGTGCCAGCAGTTCGGCCTACGAGCAGTACTTC. Translating gives CASSSAYEQYF. This chain links TRBV2 with TRBJ2-7, with D hard to call. In germline, CDR1 is SNHLY, CDR2 FYNNEI. V shed 5 bases and J shed 2 bases, with 4 bases lying between them. The CDR3 sequence is 11 residues long.

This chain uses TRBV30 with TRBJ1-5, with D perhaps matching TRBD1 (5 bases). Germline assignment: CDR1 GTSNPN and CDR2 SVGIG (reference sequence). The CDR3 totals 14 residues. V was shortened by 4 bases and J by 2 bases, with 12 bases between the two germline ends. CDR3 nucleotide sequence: TGTGCCTGGAATGAAGGGGCGGGCAATCAGCCCCAGCATTTT. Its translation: CAWNEGAGNQPQHF.

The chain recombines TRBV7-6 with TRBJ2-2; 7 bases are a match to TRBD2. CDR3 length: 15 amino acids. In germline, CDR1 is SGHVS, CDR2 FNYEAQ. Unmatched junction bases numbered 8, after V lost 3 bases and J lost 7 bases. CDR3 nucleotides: TGTGCCAGCAGCTTTATGGCGGGAGTCAGCGGGGAGCTGTTTTTT. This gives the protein CASSFMAGVSGELFF.

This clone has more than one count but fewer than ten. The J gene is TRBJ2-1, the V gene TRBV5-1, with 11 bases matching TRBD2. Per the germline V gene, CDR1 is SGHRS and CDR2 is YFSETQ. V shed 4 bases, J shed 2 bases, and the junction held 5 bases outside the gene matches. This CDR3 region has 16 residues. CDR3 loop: CASSTGTSGTYNEQFF. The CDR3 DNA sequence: TGCGCCAGCAGCACGGGGACTAGCGGCACCTACAATGAGCAGTTCTTC.

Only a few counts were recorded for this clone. CDR3: CASSLTGYEQYF. The CDR3 DNA reads TGCGCCAGCAGCTTGACAGGGTACGAGCAGTACTTC. The chain employs TRBV5-1 and TRBJ2-7; the D gene is possibly TRBD1 (6 bases). The CDR3 sequence is 12 residues long. Trimming took 1 base from V and 4 from J, leaving 6 bases between them. The V gene's germline CDR1 is SGHRS and CDR2 YFSETQ.

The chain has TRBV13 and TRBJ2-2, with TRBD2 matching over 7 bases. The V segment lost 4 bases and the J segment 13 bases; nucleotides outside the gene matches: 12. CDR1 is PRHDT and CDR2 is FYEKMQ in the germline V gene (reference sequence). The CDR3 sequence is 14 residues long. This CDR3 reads CASSSTSVNGWLFF. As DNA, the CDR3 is TGTGCCAGCAGCTCTACTAGCGTGAACGGTTGGCTGTTTTTT.

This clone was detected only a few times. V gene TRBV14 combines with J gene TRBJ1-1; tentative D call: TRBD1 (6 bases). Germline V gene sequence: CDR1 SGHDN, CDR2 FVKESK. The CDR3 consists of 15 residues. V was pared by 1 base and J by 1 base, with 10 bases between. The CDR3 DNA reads TGTGCCAGCAGCCAAGTTCAGGGGAGGAACACTGAAGCTTTCTTT. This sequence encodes CASSQVQGRNTEAFF. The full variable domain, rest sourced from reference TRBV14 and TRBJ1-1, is EAGVTQFPSHSVIEKGQTVTLRCDPISGHDNLYWYRRVMGKEIKFLLHFVKESKQDESGMPNNRFLAERTGGTYSTLKVQPAELEDSGVYFCASSQVQGRNTEAFFGQGTRLTVV.

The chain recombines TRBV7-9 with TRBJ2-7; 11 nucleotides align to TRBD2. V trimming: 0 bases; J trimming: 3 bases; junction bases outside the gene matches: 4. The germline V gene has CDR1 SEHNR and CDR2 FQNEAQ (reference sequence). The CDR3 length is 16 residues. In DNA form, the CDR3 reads TGTGCCAGCAGCTTAGCGCTAGCGGGAGGCTTCTACGAGCAGTACTTC. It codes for CASSLALAGGFYEQYF. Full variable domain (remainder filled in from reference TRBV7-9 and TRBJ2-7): DTGVSQNPRHKITKRGQNVTFRCDPISEHNRLYWYRQTLGQGPEFLTYFQNEAQLEKSRLLSDRFSAERPKGSFSTLEIQRTEQGDSAMYLCASSLALAGGFYEQYFGPGTRLTVT.

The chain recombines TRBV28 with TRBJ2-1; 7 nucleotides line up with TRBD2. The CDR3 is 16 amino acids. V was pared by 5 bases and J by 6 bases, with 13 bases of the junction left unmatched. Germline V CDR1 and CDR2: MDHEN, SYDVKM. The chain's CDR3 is CASSPNPASGPNEQFF. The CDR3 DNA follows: TGTGCCAGCAGTCCTAACCCTGCTAGCGGCCCCAATGAGCAGTTCTTC.